The clone carrying this T cell receptor (beta chain) was seen repeatedly, ten times or more. Specified time point: persistent/refractory GD, antithyroid drugs over 5 years with positive TRAb. The TCR library was prepared using RNA isolated from PBMCs. The entry originates in a study of regulatory T cells in long-lasting Graves disease. HTBI primers from iRepertoire and Arm-PCR of CDR3 regions yielded the TCR beta libraries. MiXCR, run by TCRdb on the multiplex PCR reads, gives a single entry per CDR3 protein. Of 350,000 to 500,000 distinct CDR3 sequences listed, about 21% were seen once; the top ten hold approximately 14%. V dropped 5 bases and J dropped 6 bases, with 16 bases sitting between them. The length of the CDR3 is 14 residues. Germline-derived CDR1 and CDR2 are LNHNV and YYDKDF (reference sequence).

The receptor was isolated from a female donor with Graves disease. The sequences come from peripheral blood mononuclear cells (PBMCs), collected when the disease was refractory, from a patient treated with antithyroid drugs. The J gene is TRBJ1-1, the V gene TRBV15, with a weak D call TRBD1 (5 bases). CDR3 in amino acids: CATSPTQGVPEAFF. The CDR3, as DNA: TGTGCCACCAGCCCAACGCAGGGAGTCCCTGAAGCTTTCTTT. Supplemented by reference TRBV15 and TRBJ1-1, the full variable domain reads DAMVIQNPRYQVTQFGKPVTLSCSQTLNHNVMYWYQQKSSQAPKLLFHYYDKDFNNEADTPDNFQSRRPNTSFCFLDIRSPGLGDTAMYLCATSPTQGVPEAFFGQGTRLTVV.